The clone carrying this T cell receptor beta chain was picked up a small number of times. Its antigen is unidentified. This sample was included in a study of T-cell memory formation after mild COVID-19. For the study at large: TCR clusters mostly belonged to single donors. Findings and limits, study-wide: Later expanders leaned CD4+, whereas clones that contracted between day 15 and 85 were balanced CD4/CD8. Contracting CD4+ clones sat mainly in CM and EM; CD8+ in EMRA.

The CDR3 sequence is 14 residues long. Germline V CDR1 and CDR2: LGHNA, YNFKEQ. Between the trimmed V and J ends, which lost 1 base and 1 base, there was a span of 7 bases. 5'RACE with constant-segment primers yielded barcoded, UMI-tagged TCR alpha and TCR beta cDNA libraries. TCRdb recomputed calls from the 5' RACE reads with MiXCR, one row per CDR3 protein. The data contain about 240,000 distinct CDR3 sequences, 8% to 9.5% of them singletons. The sequence derives from a man between 18 and 29 years old who had mild COVID-19 (a few samples of this study predate the infection). Cell type and time point are not known. The sequencing input was PBMCs or a T cell subset sorted from them (not recorded which). The gene calls are TRBV4-2 and TRBJ1-2, with D possibly TRBD1 on 6 matching bases. The CDR3 sequence is CASSQVGGNYGYTF. The CDR3, as DNA: TGTGCCAGCAGCCAAGTAGGGGGTAACTATGGCTACACCTTC.